This T cell receptor (beta chain) is from a study of Graves' ophthalmopathy and Graves' hyperthyroidism. This clonotype was seen ten or more times. Hyperthyroidism patients were newly diagnosed, ill under 2 months, and aged 18 to 65 years. Additional autoimmune diseases, uncontrolled infections, pregnancy or lactation disqualified patients. Clinical symptoms, serum thyroxine, TRAb, thyroid ultrasound and orbital computed tomography determined diagnosis. Sampling around 9.8 ml of fresh peripheral blood provided the PBMCs. Trimming at V came to 2 bases and at J to 5 bases, leaving 10 bases not matched to a gene. There are 16 residues in the CDR3. Using RNA transcripts, the TCR beta CDR3 regions were amplified. Investigators did first-round RT-PCR with HTBI primers, then second-round multiplex PCR. TCRdb passed the multiplex PCR reads through MiXCR, listing each CDR3 protein once. This sample has hundreds of thousands of distinct CDR3 sequences, with around 20% found just once.

The source of this sequence is a woman younger than 35 with stable Graves' hyperthyroidism. The source material was peripheral blood. The V call is TRBV12-3 or TRBV12-4, the J call TRBJ2-7, with 9 bases that match TRBD1. CDR3 coding DNA: TGTGCCAGCAGTTTAAACCCTACGACAGGGGGACACGAGCAGTACTTC. Translated, it gives CASSLNPTTGGHEQYF.